The 27 T cell receptor beta chains below were found in one sample sequenced in a study of human T cells and chemical hapten exposure. In TCRdb, the RACE reads were re-called with MiXCR into one record per CDR3 protein. The top ten hold about 2% of the sample, which has under 200,000 distinct CDR3 sequences, about a quarter seen once. Time point here: patch test 3, about 24 weeks after DPC sensitization. The treatment was: therapeutic diphenylcyclopropenone sensitization with weekly scalp DPC. This sample comprised whole blood, obtained in connection with sensitization to the hapten diphenylcyclopropenone (DPC). These receptors were collected from a woman under 30 with alopecia areata. Some clones in this sample may be carry-over from other donors' samples.

This clonotype was seen more than once but under ten times. The chain uses TRBV29-1 and TRBJ2-4, with D unresolved. This CDR3 is built from 13 residues. V was trimmed by 3 bases and J by 0 bases, leaving 6 bases between them. The germline V gene has CDR1 SQVTM and CDR2 ANQGSEA. CDR3 sequence: CSVEVLAKNIQYF. The CDR3 nucleotides read TGCAGCGTTGAGGTACTAGCCAAAAACATTCAGTACTTC.

A few counts support this clonotype. The V call is TRBV29-1, the J call TRBJ2-7, with TRBD1 matching 12 bases. Germline loops: CDR1 SQVTM, CDR2 ANQGSEA. V lost 6 bases, J lost 6 bases, and 12 bases stayed unmatched. This CDR3 is built from 15 residues. In DNA, the CDR3 is TGCAGCGTGGAATCAACCGGGACAGGGGGCTCCGAGCAGTACTTC. Protein: CSVESTGTGGSEQYF.

This chain links TRBV2 with TRBJ2-7; 8 bases line up with TRBD2. V shed 10 bases and J 0 bases; nucleotides not matched to a gene: 11. The CDR3 runs to 15 residues. Germline loops: CDR1 SNHLY, CDR2 FYNNEI. CDR3: CATRPRGGNSYEQYF. The CDR3 coding sequence is TGTGCCACCCGCCCTCGGGGGGGGAACTCCTACGAGCAGTACTTC.

This clonotype has just a few counts. The chain couples TRBV7-3 to TRBJ2-1; 9 bases are shared with TRBD2. V shed 4 bases and J 10 bases; nucleotides not matched to a gene: 5. Looked up from germline, CDR1 is SGHTA and CDR2 is FQGTGA. CDR3 length equals 13 residues. This chain's CDR3 is CASSWTSVQEQFF. CDR3 bases: TGTGCCAGCAGCTGGACTAGCGTCCAAGAGCAGTTCTTC.

A few counts support this clonotype. The CDR3 here is CASSLSRMGRGPDNYGYTF. The DNA of the CDR3 is TGTGCCAGTAGTCTCTCTAGGATGGGGCGAGGCCCTGATAACTATGGCTACACCTTC. The chain couples TRBV19 to TRBJ1-2; D is perhaps TRBD1 (5 bases). There are 19 residues in the CDR3. Germline assignment: CDR1 LNHDA and CDR2 SQIVND (reference sequence). Trimming removed 5 bases at V and 1 base at J, with 26 bases between.

This sequence joins TRBV19 and TRBJ2-3, with 8 bases identical to TRBD1. Germline trimming cut 5 bases from V and 9 bases from J; bases unmatched to any gene: 10. The CDR3 spans 14 residues. Germline CDR1 LNHDA, CDR2 SQIVND (reference sequence). The CDR3 spells CASSPGQGKATQYF. In DNA, the CDR3 is TGTGCCAGTAGTCCCGGACAGGGAAAGGCGACGCAGTATTTT.

Of note for this clonotype: It may be a read error: a sequence one base away is much more abundant. This chain links TRBV7-9 with TRBJ2-1; D possibly corresponds to TRBD2 (6 bases). CDR3 length: 14 amino acids. Germline V gives CDR1 SEHNR, CDR2 FQNEAQ (reference sequence). The V gene lost 11 bases and the J gene lost 9 bases, with 23 bases spanning the gap. This CDR3 is CAGNPRPGVGEQFF. As DNA, the CDR3 is TGTGCCGGCAACCCACGCCCGGGGGTGGGTGAGCAGTTCTTC.

This chain uses TRBV7-8 with TRBJ1-5; D call uncertain. With 6 bases removed from V and 3 bases from J, the gap between germline ends came to 9 bases. This CDR3 has 13 amino acids. In germline, CDR1 is SGHVS, CDR2 FQNEAQ. CDR3 sequence reads: CASRAGSNQPQHF. The CDR3 nucleotides read TGTGCCAGCAGGGCGGGGTCCAATCAGCCCCAGCATTTT.

This chain links TRBV2 with TRBJ2-2; TRBD1 might be the D (5 bases). V was trimmed by 7 bases and J by 3 bases, leaving 12 bases between them. CDR1 is SNHLY, CDR2 FYNNEI, per germline. The CDR3 runs to 14 residues. The CDR3 sequence is CASMFGQYTGELFF. The CDR3 DNA follows: TGTGCCAGCATGTTCGGACAATACACCGGGGAGCTGTTTTTT.

This clonotype was seen at least ten times. V and J are TRBV15 and TRBJ2-5; D ambiguous. Looked up from germline, CDR1 is LNHNV and CDR2 is YYDKDF (reference sequence). The length of the CDR3 is 11 residues. Trimming shortened V by 0 bases and J by 4 bases, and 0 bases separated the two germline ends. For the CDR3, the DNA is TGTGCCACCAGCAGAGAAGAGACCCAGTACTTC. It is translated as CATSREETQYF. Full variable domain (remainder filled in from reference TRBV15 and TRBJ2-5): DAMVIQNPRYQVTQFGKPVTLSCSQTLNHNVMYWYQQKSSQAPKLLFHYYDKDFNNEADTPDNFQSRRPNTSFCFLDIRSPGLGDTAMYLCATSREETQYFGPGTRLLVL.

This clonotype was seen a few times. CDR3 DNA: TGCAGTGCTAGCGTTGCCGAGACAGGGGTCGGCTACACCTTC. The encoded protein is CSASVAETGVGYTF. The chain uses TRBV20-1 and TRBJ1-2, with TRBD1 identical over 8 bases. Germline loops: CDR1 DFQATT, CDR2 SNEGSKA (reference sequence). This CDR3 region has 14 residues. Germline trimming cut 3 bases from V and 8 bases from J; bases unmatched to any gene: 11.

This clonotype was found many times. The V call is TRBV14, the J call TRBJ2-1; 13 bases map to TRBD2. Germline lookup yields CDR1 SGHDN and CDR2 FVKESK. V gave up 4 bases and J gave up 3 bases; unmatched junction bases: 15. This CDR3 region has 20 residues. CDR3 in amino acids: CASSRWTSGRGPLFYNEQFF. The CDR3, as DNA: TGTGCCAGCAGCCGATGGACTAGCGGGAGAGGCCCGTTATTCTACAATGAGCAGTTCTTC.

In its sample, this clonotype was seen a few times. The chain uses TRBV15 and TRBJ1-1; no clear D. Germline loops: CDR1 LNHNV, CDR2 YYDKDF (reference sequence). CDR3 length: 11 amino acids. Trimming stripped 5 bases from V and 5 bases from J, with 6 bases between. CDR3 nucleotides: TGTGCCACCAGCCGGGAGACTGAAGCTTTCTTT. It yields the protein CATSRETEAFF. Filled out from reference TRBV15 and TRBJ1-1, the complete variable domain reads DAMVIQNPRYQVTQFGKPVTLSCSQTLNHNVMYWYQQKSSQAPKLLFHYYDKDFNNEADTPDNFQSRRPNTSFCFLDIRSPGLGDTAMYLCATSRETEAFFGQGTRLTVV.

This clonotype showed up just a few times. The rearrangement links TRBV29-1 to TRBJ2-1, with 11 bases matching TRBD2. Germline-derived CDR1 and CDR2 are SQVTM and ANQGSEA. With 7 bases clipped from V and 1 base from J, the junction kept 12 bases outside the gene matches. The CDR3 contains 17 residues. CDR3 DNA: TGCAGCGCCGAGGGGCTAGCGGGGGGCCGATCCTACAATGAGCAGTTCTTC. Its translation is CSAEGLAGGRSYNEQFF.

The table lists this clonotype with a count of one. The chain links TRBV9 to TRBJ2-3; 7 nucleotides align to TRBD2. From germline, CDR1 is SGDLS and CDR2 YYNGEE. V lost 0 bases and J lost 6; bases outside the gene matches: 7. The length of the CDR3 is 15 residues. The CDR3 DNA sequence: TGTGCCAGCAGCGTAGAAGGCGGGGGACGTGATACGCAGTATTTT. This encodes CASSVEGGGRDTQYF.

This clonotype was detected only a few times. CDR3 sequence (DNA): TGTGCCAGCAGCTTGTGGATTGGCGGGGAGGGCACAGATACGCAGTATTTT. Its translation is CASSLWIGGEGTDTQYF. This sequence joins TRBV11-2 and TRBJ2-3; the D gene is possibly TRBD2 (6 bases). V lost 3 bases, J lost 1 base, and 17 bases lay in between. Germline CDR1 SGHAT, CDR2 FQNNGV. There are 17 residues in the CDR3. Together with reference TRBV11-2 and TRBJ2-3, the CDR3 gives the full variable domain: EAGVAQSPRYKIIEKRQSVAFWCNPISGHATLYWYQQILGQGPKLLIQFQNNGVVDDSQLPKDRFSAERLKGVDSTLKIQPAKLEDSAVYLCASSLWIGGEGTDTQYFGPGTRLTVL.

This clonotype came up a few times. The genes are TRBV15 and TRBJ1-5; 7 bases agree with TRBD1. CDR1 LNHNV and CDR2 YYDKDF come from the germline V gene (reference sequence). Germline trimming cut 3 bases from V and 4 bases from J; bases unmatched to any gene: 0. CDR3 length equals 13 residues. The DNA of the CDR3 is TGTGCCACCAGCAGGACAGGGAATCAGCCCCAGCATTTT. This codes for CATSRTGNQPQHF.

This clonotype was observed a handful of times. The V and J genes are TRBV4-1 and TRBJ1-5, with D possibly TRBD1 on 5 matching bases. V was clipped by 3 bases and J by 6 bases, with 15 bases between them. The CDR3 has 15 amino acids. Germline CDR1 is MGHRA and CDR2 is YSYEKL. CDR3 residues: CASSQVGREVQPQHF. The CDR3, as DNA: TGCGCCAGCAGCCAGGTAGGCAGGGAGGTTCAGCCCCAGCATTTT.

This clonotype turned up a few times. The chain joins TRBV7-3 to TRBJ1-1; 7 bases line up with TRBD1. The germline gives CDR1 SGHTA, CDR2 FQGTGA. This CDR3 contains 15 residues. The V gene end was trimmed by 4 bases and the J gene end by 7 bases; junction bases not matched to a gene: 12. The chain's CDR3 is CASSSSGQEGGEAFF. The CDR3 DNA is TGTGCCAGCAGCTCGTCAGGACAGGAGGGAGGTGAAGCTTTCTTT.

This clonotype was counted between two and nine times. This chain links TRBV9 with TRBJ1-1; tentatively, D is TRBD1 (5 bases). Germline CDR1 and CDR2: SGDLS and YYNGEE. The CDR3 is 16 residues long. V gave up 0 bases and J gave up 0 bases, with 12 bases separating them. The CDR3 spells CASSVGQSNMNTEAFF. The DNA for the CDR3 is TGTGCCAGCAGCGTAGGACAGTCGAATATGAACACTGAAGCTTTCTTT.

The chain recombines TRBV29-1 with TRBJ1-5; D uncertain. The germline gives CDR1 SQVTM, CDR2 ANQGSEA. The CDR3 is made up of 13 amino acids. Trimming stripped 0 bases from V and 9 bases from J, with 12 bases between. The CDR3 DNA reads TGCAGCGTTGAAGATCCTCCCAACGGGCCCCAGCATTTT. Protein product: CSVEDPPNGPQHF.

V is TRBV11-3 and J is TRBJ2-1; 10 bases fit TRBD2. The CDR3 consists of 15 residues. V was pared by 5 bases and J by 9 bases, with 10 bases of the junction left unmatched. Germline-derived CDR1 and CDR2 are SGHNT and YENEEA. CDR3 loop: CASSPRLAGVGEQFF. CDR3 bases: TGTGCCAGCAGCCCGAGGCTAGCGGGAGTGGGTGAGCAGTTCTTC.

The chain is built from TRBV20-1 and TRBJ2-7, with D uncertain. Germline V gene data show CDR1 as DFQATT and CDR2 as SNEGSKA (reference sequence). The V end was cut by 4 bases, the J end by 5 bases, with 15 bases between. The CDR3 length is 13 residues. CDR3 loop: CSATRKVFHEQYF. The CDR3 nucleotides read TGCAGTGCTACCCGAAAAGTATTCCACGAGCAGTACTTC.

This clonotype showed up many times. The chain joins TRBV7-2 to TRBJ2-7, with 13 positions matching TRBD2. CDR3 size: 16 residues. The ends lost 5 bases at V and 6 bases at J; junction bases unmatched: 10. The germline V gene encodes CDR1 SGHTA and CDR2 FQGNSA. The CDR3 DNA reads as TGTGCCAGCAGCCAGTCACTAGCGGGGGGGCCGCGCGAGCAGTACTTC. Protein: CASSQSLAGGPREQYF. The variable domain in full, completed from reference TRBV7-2 and TRBJ2-7, reads GAGVSQSPSNKVTEKGKDVELRCDPISGHTALYWYRQSLGQGLEFLIYFQGNSAPDKSGLPSDRFSAERTGGSVSTLTIQRTQQEDSAVYLCASSQSLAGGPREQYFGPGTRLTVT.

This clonotype appeared a few times. This chain connects TRBV30 to TRBJ2-1, with 9 bases aligning to TRBD1. This CDR3 comprises 14 residues. The J segment lost 6 bases and the V segment lost 7 bases, leaving 10 bases of the junction unmatched. Germline V gene data show CDR1 as GTSNPN and CDR2 as SVGIG (reference sequence). The CDR3 DNA reads as TGTGCCTCCGCCTCCGGGACAGGGCGCAATGAGCAGTTCTTC. Translated: CASASGTGRNEQFF.

This chain links TRBV6-1 with TRBJ2-7; D gene uncertain. This CDR3 comprises 11 residues. Germline-derived CDR1 and CDR2 are MNHNS and SASEGT. Trimming cost V 4 bases and J 11 bases, with 12 bases left between them. CDR3: CASSAGSSKYF. The DNA for the CDR3 is TGTGCCAGCAGTGCAGGATCCTCGAAGTACTTC.

The chain uses TRBV29-1 and TRBJ2-7; 7 bases agree with TRBD1. The junction had 18 bases not matched to a gene; V was cut back by 1 base and J by 6 bases. The CDR3 sequence is 17 residues long. Germline V gene sequence: CDR1 SQVTM, CDR2 ANQGSEA. The CDR3 here is CSVEARPGTAPLREQYF. The CDR3 DNA is TGCAGCGTTGAAGCGCGGCCTGGGACAGCGCCTTTGCGCGAGCAGTACTTC.